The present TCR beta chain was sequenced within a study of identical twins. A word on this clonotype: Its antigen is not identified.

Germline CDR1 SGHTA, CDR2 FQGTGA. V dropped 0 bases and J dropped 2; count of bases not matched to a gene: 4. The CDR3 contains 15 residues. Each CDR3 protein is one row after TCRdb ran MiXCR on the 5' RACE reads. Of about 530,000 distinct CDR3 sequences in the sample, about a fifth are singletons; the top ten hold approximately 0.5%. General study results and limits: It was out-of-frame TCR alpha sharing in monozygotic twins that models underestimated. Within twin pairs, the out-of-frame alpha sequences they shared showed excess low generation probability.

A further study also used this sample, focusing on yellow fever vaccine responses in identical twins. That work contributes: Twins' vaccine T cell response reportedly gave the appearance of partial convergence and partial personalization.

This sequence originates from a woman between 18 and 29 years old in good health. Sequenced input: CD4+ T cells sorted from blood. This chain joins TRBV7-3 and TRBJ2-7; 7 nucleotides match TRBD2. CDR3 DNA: TGTGCCAGCAGCTTAACAGCGGGGCCAACCTACGAGCAGTACTTC. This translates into CASSLTAGPTYEQYF.